Described below is a single T cell receptor (beta chain) sequence and its context. What it binds is unknown. The germline gives CDR1 SGHAT, CDR2 FQNNGV. The CDR3 covers 14 residues. The V and J ends lost 5 bases and 5 bases, in that order; junction bases with no gene match: 6. This entry is derived from a study of T cell responses to AZD1222 COVID-19 vaccine. Whole-study context: Whether given at about 4 or about 12 weeks, second doses were pooled.

The protocol was immunoSEQ multiplex PCR, while the TCRdb copy is restricted to in-frame clones and leaves out a portion. The table lists about 37,000 clones, less than 90% of them singletons. Regarding the study as a whole: In all cases, repertoires were sampled only after the peak T cell response. Spike was spanned by vaccine-associated CD4 TCRs, with dominance at 160-218 and 743-854.

The chain joins TRBV11-2 to TRBJ1-2; 9 bases are shared with TRBD1. The sample here was peripheral blood, taken on day 0 of AZD1222 vaccination. The sequence was collected from an adult in good health. CDR3 region: CASSVGQGWYGYTF. As DNA, the CDR3 is TGTGCCAGCAGCGTAGGACAGGGGTGGTATGGCTACACCTTC.